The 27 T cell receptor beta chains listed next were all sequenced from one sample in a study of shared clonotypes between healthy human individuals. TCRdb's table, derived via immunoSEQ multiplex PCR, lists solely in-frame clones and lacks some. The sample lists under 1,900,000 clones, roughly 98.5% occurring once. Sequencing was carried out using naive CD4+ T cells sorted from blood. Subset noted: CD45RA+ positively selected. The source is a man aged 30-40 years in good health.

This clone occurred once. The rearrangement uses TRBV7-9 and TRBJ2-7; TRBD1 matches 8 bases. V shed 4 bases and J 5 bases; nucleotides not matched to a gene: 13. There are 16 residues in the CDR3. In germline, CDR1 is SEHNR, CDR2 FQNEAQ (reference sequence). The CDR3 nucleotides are TGTGCCAGCAGCTCACCGCAGGGGGCGCCGATGCACGAGCAGTACTTC. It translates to CASSSPQGAPMHEQYF.

Here the CDR3 DNA reads TGCAGCGTTGTAGGTCGGGATCTAGCCGGGGAGCTGTTTTTT. Translated: CSVVGRDLAGELFF. This rearrangement joins TRBV29-1 to TRBJ2-2; TRBD2 is a possible D gene (5 bases). With 4 bases removed from V and 6 bases from J, the gap between germline ends came to 15 bases. The CDR3 covers 14 residues. Germline values: CDR1 SQVTM, CDR2 ANQGSEA.

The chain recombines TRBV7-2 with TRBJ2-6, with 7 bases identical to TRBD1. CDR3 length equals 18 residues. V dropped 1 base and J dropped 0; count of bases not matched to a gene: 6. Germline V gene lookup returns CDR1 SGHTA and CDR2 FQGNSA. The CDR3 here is CASSLDTGVLSGANVLTF. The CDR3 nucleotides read TGTGCCAGCAGCTTAGACACAGGGGTCCTCTCTGGGGCCAACGTCCTGACTTTC.

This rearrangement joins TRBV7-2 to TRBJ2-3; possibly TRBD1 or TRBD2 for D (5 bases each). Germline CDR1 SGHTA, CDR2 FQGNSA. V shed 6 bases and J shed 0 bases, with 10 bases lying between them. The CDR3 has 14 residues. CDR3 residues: CASSRGGSTDTQYF. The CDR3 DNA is TGTGCCAGCAGTCGGGGCGGGAGCACAGATACGCAGTATTTT.

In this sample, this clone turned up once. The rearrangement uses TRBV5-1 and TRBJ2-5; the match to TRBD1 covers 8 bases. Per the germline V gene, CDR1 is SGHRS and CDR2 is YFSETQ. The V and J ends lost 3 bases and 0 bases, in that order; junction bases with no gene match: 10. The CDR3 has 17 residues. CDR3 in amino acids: CASSWGQATGYQETQYF. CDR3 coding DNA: TGCGCCAGCAGCTGGGGACAGGCAACAGGGTACCAAGAGACCCAGTACTTC.

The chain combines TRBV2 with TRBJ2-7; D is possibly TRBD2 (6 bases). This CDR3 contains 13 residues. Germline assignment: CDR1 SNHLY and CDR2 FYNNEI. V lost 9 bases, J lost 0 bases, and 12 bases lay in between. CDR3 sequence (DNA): TGTGCCAGTCGGGGACTGAGCTCCTACGAGCAGTACTTC. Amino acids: CASRGLSSYEQYF.

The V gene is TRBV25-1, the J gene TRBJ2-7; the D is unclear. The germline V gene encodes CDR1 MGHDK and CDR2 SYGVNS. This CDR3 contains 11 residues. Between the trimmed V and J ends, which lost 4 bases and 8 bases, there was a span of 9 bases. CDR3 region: CASSGGTKQYF. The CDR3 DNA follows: TGTGCCAGCAGTGGAGGCACAAAGCAGTACTTC.

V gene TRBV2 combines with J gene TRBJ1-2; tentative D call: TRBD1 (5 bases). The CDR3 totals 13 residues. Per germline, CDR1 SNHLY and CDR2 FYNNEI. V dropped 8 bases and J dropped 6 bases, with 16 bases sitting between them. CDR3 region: CASRPGLVDGYTF. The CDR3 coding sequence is TGTGCCAGCCGCCCAGGGTTGGTGGATGGCTACACCTTC.

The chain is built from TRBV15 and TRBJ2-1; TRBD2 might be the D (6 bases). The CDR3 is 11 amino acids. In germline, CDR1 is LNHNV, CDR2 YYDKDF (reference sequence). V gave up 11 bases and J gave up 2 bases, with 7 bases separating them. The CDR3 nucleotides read TGTGCCGCGGGGACCTACAATGAGCAGTTCTTC. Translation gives CAAGTYNEQFF.

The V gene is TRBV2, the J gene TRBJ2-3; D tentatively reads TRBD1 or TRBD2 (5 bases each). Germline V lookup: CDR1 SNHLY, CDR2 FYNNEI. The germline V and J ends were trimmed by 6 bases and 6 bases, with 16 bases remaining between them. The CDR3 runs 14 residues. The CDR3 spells CASRGDGPGDTQYF. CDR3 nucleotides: TGTGCCAGCAGGGGGGACGGACCAGGGGATACGCAGTATTTT.

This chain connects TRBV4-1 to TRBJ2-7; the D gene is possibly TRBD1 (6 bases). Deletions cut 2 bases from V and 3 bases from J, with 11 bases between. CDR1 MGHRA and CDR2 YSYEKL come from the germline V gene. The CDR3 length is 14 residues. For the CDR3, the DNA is TGCGCCAGCAGCCAACCCGGGACATTCTACGAGCAGTACTTC. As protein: CASSQPGTFYEQYF.

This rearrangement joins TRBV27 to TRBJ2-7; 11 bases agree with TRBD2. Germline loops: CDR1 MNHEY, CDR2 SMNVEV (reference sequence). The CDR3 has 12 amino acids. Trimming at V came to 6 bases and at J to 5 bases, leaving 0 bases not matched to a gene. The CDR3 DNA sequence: TGTGCCAGCAGGGGACTAGCGGACGAGCAGTACTTC. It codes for CASRGLADEQYF.

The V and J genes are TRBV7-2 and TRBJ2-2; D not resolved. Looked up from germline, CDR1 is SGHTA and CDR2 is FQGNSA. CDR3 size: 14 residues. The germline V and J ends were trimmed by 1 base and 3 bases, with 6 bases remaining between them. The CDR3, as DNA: TGTGCCAGCAGCTTAGAGGGCCACACCGGGGAGCTGTTTTTT. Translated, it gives CASSLEGHTGELFF.

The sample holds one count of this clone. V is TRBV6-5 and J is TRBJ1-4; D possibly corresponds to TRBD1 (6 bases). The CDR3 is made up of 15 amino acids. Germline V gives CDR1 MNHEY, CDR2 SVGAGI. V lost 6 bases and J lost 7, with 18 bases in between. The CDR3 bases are TGTGCCAGCAGCCAACGGGGGGGCTTCGGTGAAAAACTGTTTTTT. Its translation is CASSQRGGFGEKLFF.

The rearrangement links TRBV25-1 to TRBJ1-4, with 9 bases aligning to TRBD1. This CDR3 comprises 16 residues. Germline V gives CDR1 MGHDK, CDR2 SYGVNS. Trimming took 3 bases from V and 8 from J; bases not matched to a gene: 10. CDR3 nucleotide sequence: TGTGCCAGCAGTGACCCGACCGGGACAGGGAAGGAAAAACTGTTTTTT. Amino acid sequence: CASSDPTGTGKEKLFF.

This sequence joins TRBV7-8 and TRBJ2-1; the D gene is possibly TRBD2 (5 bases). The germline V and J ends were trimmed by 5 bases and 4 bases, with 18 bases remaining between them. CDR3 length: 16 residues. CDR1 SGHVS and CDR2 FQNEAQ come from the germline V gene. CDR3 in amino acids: CASSPGVTLRYNEQFF. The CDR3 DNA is TGTGCCAGCAGCCCCGGGGTGACCCTGAGGTACAATGAGCAGTTCTTC. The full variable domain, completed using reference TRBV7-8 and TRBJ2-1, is GAGVSQSPRYKVAKRGQDVALRCDPISGHVSLFWYQQALGQGPEFLTYFQNEAQLDKSGLPSDRFFAERPEGSVSTLKIQRTQQEDSAVYLCASSPGVTLRYNEQFFGPGTRLTVL.

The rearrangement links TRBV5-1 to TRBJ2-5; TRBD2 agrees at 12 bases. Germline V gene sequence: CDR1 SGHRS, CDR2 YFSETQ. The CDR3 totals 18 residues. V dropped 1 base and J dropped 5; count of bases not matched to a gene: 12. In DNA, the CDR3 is TGCGCCAGCAGCTTGCGTCCCCCGAGACTAGCGGGAGTGGAGACCCAGTACTTC. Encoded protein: CASSLRPPRLAGVETQYF.

The CDR3 here is CASREGTVRYGYTF. The CDR3 nucleotides are TGTGCCAGCAGGGAGGGGACAGTGAGATATGGCTACACCTTC. V is TRBV28 and J is TRBJ1-2, with TRBD1 identical over 7 bases. V trimming: 6 bases; J trimming: 5 bases; junction bases outside the gene matches: 9. The CDR3 is 14 residues long. Germline CDR1 reads MDHEN; CDR2 reads SYDVKM.

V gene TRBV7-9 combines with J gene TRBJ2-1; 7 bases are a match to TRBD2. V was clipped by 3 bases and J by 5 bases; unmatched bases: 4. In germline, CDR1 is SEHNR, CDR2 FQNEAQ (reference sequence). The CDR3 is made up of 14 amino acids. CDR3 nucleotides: TGTGCCAGCAGCTTGCGGGAGCTTCACAATGAGCAGTTCTTC. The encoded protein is CASSLRELHNEQFF.

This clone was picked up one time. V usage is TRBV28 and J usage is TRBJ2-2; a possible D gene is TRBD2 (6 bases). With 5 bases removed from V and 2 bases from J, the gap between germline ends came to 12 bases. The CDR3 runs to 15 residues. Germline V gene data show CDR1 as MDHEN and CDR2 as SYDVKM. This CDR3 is CASSIAELNTGELFF. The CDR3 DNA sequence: TGTGCCAGCAGTATAGCGGAGCTAAACACCGGGGAGCTGTTTTTT.

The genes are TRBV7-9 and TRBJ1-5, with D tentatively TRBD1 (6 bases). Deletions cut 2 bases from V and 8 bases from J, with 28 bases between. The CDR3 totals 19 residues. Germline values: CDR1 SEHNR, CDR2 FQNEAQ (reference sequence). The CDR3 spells CASSLSGGTMTVISEPQHF. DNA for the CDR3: TGTGCCAGCAGCTTATCTGGGGGCACGATGACAGTAATCAGTGAGCCCCAGCATTTT.

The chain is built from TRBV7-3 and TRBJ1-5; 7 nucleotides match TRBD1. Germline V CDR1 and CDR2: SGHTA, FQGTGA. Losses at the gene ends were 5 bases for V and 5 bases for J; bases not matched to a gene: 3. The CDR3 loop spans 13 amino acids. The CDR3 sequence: CASSRDRDQPQHF. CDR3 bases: TGTGCCAGCAGCCGAGACAGGGATCAGCCCCAGCATTTT.

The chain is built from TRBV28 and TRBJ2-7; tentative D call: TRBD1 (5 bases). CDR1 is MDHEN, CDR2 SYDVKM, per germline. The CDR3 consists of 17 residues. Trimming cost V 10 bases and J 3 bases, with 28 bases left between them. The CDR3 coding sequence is TGTGCCACCCGACCTGGCAGGGCATCGACTGCCGGCTACGAGCAGTACTTC. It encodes CATRPGRASTAGYEQYF.

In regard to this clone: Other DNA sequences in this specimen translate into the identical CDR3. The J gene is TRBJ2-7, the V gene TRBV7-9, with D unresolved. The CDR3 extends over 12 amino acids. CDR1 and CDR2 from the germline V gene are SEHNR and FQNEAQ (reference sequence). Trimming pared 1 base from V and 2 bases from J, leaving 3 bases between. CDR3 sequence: CASSLGAYEQYF. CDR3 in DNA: TGTGCCAGCAGCTTAGGCGCCTACGAGCAGTACTTC.

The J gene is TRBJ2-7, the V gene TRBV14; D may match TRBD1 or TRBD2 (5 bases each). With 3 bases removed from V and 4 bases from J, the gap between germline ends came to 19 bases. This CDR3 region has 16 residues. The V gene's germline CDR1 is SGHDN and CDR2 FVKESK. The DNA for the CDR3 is TGTGCCAGCAGCCATCCTATCGGGACGGATCTTTACGAGCAGTACTTC. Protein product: CASSHPIGTDLYEQYF.

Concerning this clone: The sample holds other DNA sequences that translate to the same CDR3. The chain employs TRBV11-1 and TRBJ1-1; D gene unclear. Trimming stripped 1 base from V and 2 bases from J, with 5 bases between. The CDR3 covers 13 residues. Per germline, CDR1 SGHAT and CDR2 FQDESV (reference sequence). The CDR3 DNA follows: TGTGCCAGCAGCTTAGGGGGAAACACTGAAGCTTTCTTT. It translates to CASSLGGNTEAFF.

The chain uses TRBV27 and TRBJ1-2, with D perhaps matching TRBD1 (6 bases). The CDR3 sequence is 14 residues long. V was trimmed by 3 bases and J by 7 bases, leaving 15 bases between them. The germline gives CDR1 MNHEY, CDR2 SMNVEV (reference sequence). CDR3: CASSFVGGVGGYTF. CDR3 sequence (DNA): TGTGCCAGCAGTTTCGTCGGGGGCGTGGGTGGCTACACCTTC.